This T cell receptor (beta chain) was retrieved from a study of prognosis after radiotherapy for stage I lung cancer. Turning to the study itself: Every patient with non-small cell lung cancer was judged medically inoperable.

Regarding the study as a whole: Unique TCR clones declined after stereotactic body radiation therapy, from a median roughly 9,900 to 7,200.

CDR1 LNHNV and CDR2 YYDKDF come from the germline V gene (reference sequence). The CDR3 has 16 residues. The V gene lost 2 bases and the J gene lost 0 bases, with 10 bases spanning the gap. Two sampling time points were used, and roughly 6.1 milliliters of peripheral blood were drawn at each. This clonotype was counted at least ten times. Antigen specificity is unknown. CDR3 of TCR beta was amplified from genomic DNA via a two-round multiplex PCR. Primers targeting each individual TRBV and TRBJ gene were applied in first-round PCR. TCRdb used MiXCR to reprocess the multiplex PCR reads, holding one entry per CDR3 protein. The sample comprises 31,000 or so distinct CDR3 sequences, roughly 52% of which are singletons, and approximately 15% rests with the top ten.

The chain joins TRBV15 to TRBJ1-4; D unresolved. This specimen was PBMCs, taken before or after stereotactic body radiation therapy (not recorded which). The clonotype was recovered from a donor aged 50 or older with non-small cell lung cancer. The CDR3 bases are TGTGCCACCAGCAGACCGGGCCGCGCAACTAATGAAAAACTGTTTTTT. Residues: CATSRPGRATNEKLFF.